This T cell receptor beta chain came from a study of Graves' ophthalmopathy and Graves' hyperthyroidism. The CDR3 consists of 14 residues. CDR1 SQVTM and CDR2 ANQGSEA come from the germline V gene. Deletions cut 5 bases from V and 6 bases from J, with 19 bases between. This clonotype came up many times. What it binds is unknown. General study findings and limits: Ophthalmopathy could be told apart from stable hyperthyroidism by a 13-signature model (about 90% sensitivity, about 80% specificity). Blood also harbored most expanded thyroid clonotypes above 0.001 frequency.

Amplified material comprised TCR beta CDR3 regions derived from RNA transcripts. First-round RT-PCR used HTBI primers; second-round multiplex PCR followed. Via MiXCR, TCRdb re-called the multiplex PCR reads, giving one row per CDR3 protein. This table holds some 390,000 distinct CDR3 sequences, around 18% found once. The chain is built from TRBV29-1 and TRBJ1-1, with D possibly being TRBD1 (5 bases). This clonotype was obtained from a young woman with Graves' ophthalmopathy. The specimen was peripheral blood. The CDR3 loop is CSVFHNLGTSEAFF. In DNA, the CDR3 is TGCAGCGTTTTCCACAACTTGGGGACTTCTGAAGCTTTCTTT.